A single sample is the source of the 18 T cell receptor beta chains below, sequenced in a study of cytotoxic CD8 clonotypes in ibrutinib-treated CLL (dated by TCRdb to the early 2020s). The receptor library was made with the immunoSEQ multiplex PCR assay. TCRdb provides this immuneACCESS table in a form limited to in-frame rearrangements. Some clones are lacking; in checked studies, under half of them reflect an unresolved V gene, and why the rest are absent is not known. In this sample the table shows under 200,000 clones, roughly 80% of which occur a single time. Together, the top ten hold 4.6% of the sample. The sample's time point label, in plain terms: approximately 2 years on ibrutinib. The specimen was PBMCs, collected after 24 months of ibrutinib treatment. The receptors originated from a human donor with chronic lymphocytic leukemia.

This rearrangement joins TRBV18 to TRBJ2-2, with 7 nucleotides matching TRBD2. V was pared by 0 bases and J by 7 bases, with 11 bases of the junction left unmatched. Germline CDR1 and CDR2: KGHSH and LQKENI. The CDR3 totals 17 residues. In DNA, the CDR3 is TGTGCCAGCTCACCACCGCAGGCTAGCGGAGAGGTCGGGGAGCTGTTTTTT. It translates to CASSPPQASGEVGELFF.

This chain uses TRBV7-9 with TRBJ1-2; 8 bases agree with TRBD1. The CDR3 runs 18 residues. CDR1 is SEHNR and CDR2 is FQNEAQ in the germline V gene (reference sequence). The ends lost 2 bases at V and 5 bases at J; junction bases unmatched: 16. The CDR3 bases are TGTGCCAGCAGCTTACGTACCCCAAAGACAGGGGATTATTATGGCTACACCTTC. Translation: CASSLRTPKTGDYYGYTF.

This clone appeared a few times. The chain joins TRBV5-6 to TRBJ1-2; D might be TRBD1 (5 bases). The CDR3 is 14 amino acids. V gave up 6 bases and J gave up 3 bases, with 15 bases separating them. Germline V CDR1 and CDR2: SGHDT, YYEEEE. Here the CDR3 DNA reads TGTGCCAGCAACATCGGGGGGGAGGACTATGGCTACACCTTC. It yields the protein CASNIGGEDYGYTF. The complete variable domain, with remaining parts taken from reference TRBV5-6 and TRBJ1-2, reads DAGVTQSPTHLIKTRGQQVTLRCSPKSGHDTVSWYQQALGQGPQFIFQYYEEEERQRGNFPDRFSGHQFPNYSSELNVNALLLGDSALYLCASNIGGEDYGYTFGSGTRLTVV.

The chain is built from TRBV18 and TRBJ1-2; D is unresolved. The CDR3 has 15 residues. Trimming cost V 2 bases and J 4 bases, with 14 bases left between them. Looked up from germline, CDR1 is KGHSH and CDR2 is LQKENI. The CDR3 region has the DNA TGTGCCAGCTCACCAAGTCTTTCAGACGTCTATGGCTACACCTTC. Translation gives CASSPSLSDVYGYTF.

The rearrangement uses TRBV19 and TRBJ2-4, with D unclear. Germline V CDR1 and CDR2: LNHDA, SQIVND (reference sequence). The CDR3 has 15 amino acids. V gave up 4 bases and J gave up 0 bases, with 10 bases separating them. The CDR3 DNA is TGTGCCAGTAGTAAGGCATTACTAGCCAAAAACATTCAGTACTTC. Its translation: CASSKALLAKNIQYF.

This rearrangement joins TRBV7-8 to TRBJ2-6; D uncertain. The CDR3 runs to 14 residues. V shed 5 bases and J shed 0 bases, with 5 bases lying between them. Germline V gene data show CDR1 as SGHVS and CDR2 as FQNEAQ. CDR3 amino acids: CASSGRSGANVLTF. The CDR3 DNA follows: TGTGCCAGCAGCGGACGCTCTGGGGCCAACGTCCTGACTTTC. The full variable domain, in which reference TRBV7-8 and TRBJ2-6 provide the parts outside the CDR3, is GAGVSQSPRYKVAKRGQDVALRCDPISGHVSLFWYQQALGQGPEFLTYFQNEAQLDKSGLPSDRFFAERPEGSVSTLKIQRTQQEDSAVYLCASSGRSGANVLTFGAGSRLTVL.

This chain joins TRBV30 and TRBJ1-5, with 8 bases fitting TRBD1. This CDR3 is 15 amino acids long. Germline V lookup: CDR1 GTSNPN, CDR2 SVGIG (reference sequence). With V trimmed by 8 bases and J by 6 bases, 15 bases remained unmatched. The CDR3 DNA follows: TGTGCCGGGGGGCGACAGGGGCCTTTAGGTCAGCCCCAGCATTTT. The encoded protein is CAGGRQGPLGQPQHF.

The chain uses TRBV18 and TRBJ1-1; TRBD1 matches 7 bases. The V and J ends lost 5 bases and 7 bases, in that order; junction bases with no gene match: 4. The CDR3 spans 12 residues. The V gene's germline CDR1 is KGHSH and CDR2 LQKENI. CDR3 sequence reads: CASSARDSEAFF. CDR3 nucleotide sequence: TGTGCCAGCTCAGCCCGGGACAGTGAAGCTTTCTTT.

This clone was seen a single time. The V gene is TRBV5-6, the J gene TRBJ1-1; the D is unclear. Germline V CDR1 and CDR2: SGHDT, YYEEEE. This CDR3 is built from 17 residues. V lost 7 bases to trimming and J lost 1 base, with 23 bases between them. CDR3 amino acids: CASGVFAKSLTNTEAFF. The CDR3 DNA is TGTGCCAGCGGGGTTTTTGCTAAGAGCCTAACGAACACTGAAGCTTTCTTT.

The rearrangement joins TRBV29-1 to TRBJ1-2; D gene uncertain. The CDR3 consists of 16 residues. V lost 0 bases to trimming and J lost 2 bases, with 16 bases between them. Germline CDR1 reads SQVTM; CDR2 reads ANQGSEA. The CDR3 DNA is TGCAGCGTTGAAGATTTAAAGTCGGCCTGGAACTATGGCTACACCTTC. Translated: CSVEDLKSAWNYGYTF.

Here the CDR3 reads CAWTERGTYEQYF. The DNA of the CDR3 is TGTGCCTGGACGGAGCGGGGGACCTACGAGCAGTACTTC. This chain connects TRBV30 to TRBJ2-7; the match to TRBD2 covers 8 bases. The V and J ends lost 4 bases and 2 bases, in that order; junction bases with no gene match: 4. The CDR3 contains 13 residues. Germline V gene lookup returns CDR1 GTSNPN and CDR2 SVGIG (reference sequence).

The CDR3 spells CASSPGNQETQYF. For the CDR3, the DNA is TGTGCCAGCAGCCCAGGAAACCAAGAGACCCAGTACTTC. This rearrangement joins TRBV5-6 to TRBJ2-5, with D hard to call. The CDR3 consists of 13 residues. The germline V gene encodes CDR1 SGHDT and CDR2 YYEEEE. Trimming pared 4 bases from V and 0 bases from J, leaving 7 bases between.

The chain employs TRBV5-1 and TRBJ1-2, with 8 bases lining up with TRBD1. V lost 6 bases to trimming and J lost 5 bases; unmatched junction nucleotides: 6. Germline CDR1 is SGHRS and CDR2 is YFSETQ. This CDR3 contains 13 residues. The CDR3 DNA reads as TGCGCCAGCACGTCTCAGGGGGCATATGGCTACACCTTC. Protein: CASTSQGAYGYTF.

J is TRBJ1-3 and V is TRBV6-6; no firm D call. The V end was cut by 5 bases, the J end by 0 bases, with 8 bases between. The CDR3 runs 14 residues. CDR1 and CDR2 (germline): MNHNY, SVGAGI (reference sequence). In DNA form, the CDR3 reads TGTGCCAGCAGTAGGACTTTCTCTGGAAACACCATATATTTT. Protein product: CASSRTFSGNTIYF.

The V gene is TRBV11-3, the J gene TRBJ2-1; 9 nucleotides align to TRBD2. Germline trimming cut 1 base from V and 10 bases from J; bases unmatched to any gene: 8. CDR3 length: 15 residues. The germline V gene has CDR1 SGHNT and CDR2 YENEEA. The CDR3 loop is CASSLGAGGPEEQFF. The CDR3 DNA reads TGTGCCAGCAGCTTAGGGGCGGGGGGGCCCGAAGAGCAGTTCTTC.

This clone showed up just a few times. The rearrangement joins TRBV10-3 to TRBJ1-1, with a possible D match to TRBD1 (6 bases). V lost 6 bases and J 7 bases, leaving 15 bases between the germline ends. Germline V lookup: CDR1 ENHRY, CDR2 SYGVKD. This CDR3 contains 13 residues. As DNA, the CDR3 is TGTGCCATCAGCACGACAGGATTTCATGAAGCTTTCTTT. This sequence encodes CAISTTGFHEAFF.

The chain employs TRBV6-1 and TRBJ2-7; TRBD1 might be the D (6 bases). Trimming left V 9 bases short and J 3 bases short, with 15 bases between. This CDR3 region has 13 residues. CDR1 is MNHNS, CDR2 SASEGT, per germline. CDR3 bases: TGTGCCAGTGGAGCCACAGGGTTCTACGAGCAGTACTTC. Translated: CASGATGFYEQYF.

The rearrangement links TRBV11-2 to TRBJ2-7; D is ambiguous. In germline, CDR1 is SGHAT, CDR2 FQNNGV. The CDR3 spans 19 residues. V was trimmed by 0 bases and J by 6 bases, leaving 27 bases between them. The CDR3 DNA reads as TGTGCCAGCAGCTTAGATCCGGCCTTTCTTAGACCCCGCCGTAGCGAGCAGTACTTC. Its protein is CASSLDPAFLRPRRSEQYF.